Listed below are T cell receptor beta chains from one sample, sequenced in a study of PD-1 blockade in classical Hodgkin lymphoma. Some clones are missing from TCRdb's copy, which holds only in-frame ones; the method was immunoSEQ multiplex PCR. The table has about 19,000 clones, 76% seen once; the top ten hold more than 35%. The sequences come from peripheral blood mononuclear cells (PBMCs), collected before the fourth cycle of nivolumab. All receptors come from a human donor with classical Hodgkin lymphoma. The CDR3 runs from the conserved cysteine through the conserved F or W. Fields, in order: D gene, V gene, J gene, clone size, CDR3 DNA, CDR3 protein. A D gene is named only where the DNA matches it firmly. Where a row states a size, it is once, few, many or the class of an expanded clone; other rows omit it.

NA	TRBV23-1	TRBJ2-5	NA	TGCGCCAGCAGTCAATCGACAGCTCAAGAGACCCAGTACTTC	CASSQSTAQETQYF
NA	TRBV27	TRBJ1-1	NA	TGTGCCAGCAGACTGGGGGAAGTGAACACTGAAGCTTTCTTT	CASRLGEVNTEAFF
NA	TRBV7-3	TRBJ1-5	NA	TGTGCCAGCAGCGCATCAGGGGCTTTTAGCAATCAGCCCCAGCATTTT	CASSASGAFSNQPQHF
NA	TRBV7-9	TRBJ2-1	medium-sized	TGTGCCAGCAGCTTAGGGCCGGGGGCCGTCAATGAGCAGTTCTTC	CASSLGPGAVNEQFF
TRBD2	TRBV27	TRBJ2-2	NA	TGTGCCAGCAGTTTCGCGGGGGGGAACACCGGGGAGCTGTTTTTT	CASSFAGGNTGELFF
NA	TRBV6-1	TRBJ1-6	once	TGTGCGGGACAACAATATAATTCACCCCTCCACTTT	CAGQQYNSPLHF
TRBD2	TRBV6-1	TRBJ2-7	NA	TGTGCCAGCAGTGAAGTTCCAGTAGCGGGATCAGGCTACGAGCAGTACTTC	CASSEVPVAGSGYEQYF
TRBD2	TRBV4-1	TRBJ2-3	NA	TGCGCCAGCAGCCAAGCCGGGGGGACCACAGATACGCAGTATTTT	CASSQAGGTTDTQYF
TRBD1	TRBV4-1	TRBJ1-2	NA	TGCGCCAGCAGCCAAGTCGATAGGGCAGGGGGGCATGGCTACACCTTC	CASSQVDRAGGHGYTF
NA	TRBV21-1	TRBJ1-5	NA	TGTGCCAGCAGCGGACTTCAGCCCCAGCATTTT	CASSGLQPQHF
NA	TRBV19	TRBJ1-5	NA	TGTGCCAGTAGTAAGGGGAATCAGCCCCAGCATTTT	CASSKGNQPQHF
TRBD1	TRBV7-2	TRBJ2-7	NA	TGTGCCAGCAGCTACGTGACAGGGACCTACGAGCAGTACTTC	CASSYVTGTYEQYF
NA	TRBV4-3	TRBJ2-1	NA	TGCGCCAGCAGCCCCGGCGGTCCCAGCTCCTACAATGAGCAGTTCTTC	CASSPGGPSSYNEQFF
TRBD1	TRBV30	TRBJ2-7	NA	TGTGCCTGGAGTAGACAGGGTAACCACGAGCAGTACTTC	CAWSRQGNHEQYF
TRBD1	TRBV7-2	TRBJ1-5	few	TGTGCCAGCAGCTTAAGACAGGGCGGGCAGCCCCAGCATTTT	CASSLRQGGQPQHF
NA	TRBV5-1	TRBJ2-1	NA	TGCGCCAGCAGCTTATCTCGCGACAGGTTACTGTTCTTC	CASSLSRDRLLFF
NA	TRBV29-1	TRBJ2-3	NA	TGCAGCGTTGAAGAATGGGCCACGGGCACAGATACGCAGTATTTT	CSVEEWATGTDTQYF
TRBD2	TRBV7-2	TRBJ2-1	NA	TGTGCCAGCAGCTTAGAATTACTAGCGGGGGTGAGCTCCTACAATGAGCAGTTCTTC	CASSLELLAGVSSYNEQFF
NA	TRBV7-8	TRBJ1-1	NA	TGTGCCAGCAGCTTAGGGAGGGGAAGGAACACTGAAGCTTTCTTT	CASSLGRGRNTEAFF
TRBD1	TRBV15	TRBJ2-7	NA	TGTGCCACCAGCAGAGGTTCAGGGGGCCGATACGAGCAGTACTTC	CATSRGSGGRYEQYF
NA	TRBV30	TRBJ1-3	NA	TGTGCCTGGGACCCGGGACAATCCTCTGGAAACACCATATATTTT	CAWDPGQSSGNTIYF
TRBD1	TRBV27	TRBJ1-2	NA	TGTGCCAGCAGTTTAAGTCGAACAGGGGGCGCATCTGGCTACACCTTC	CASSLSRTGGASGYTF
NA	TRBV6-6	TRBJ2-2	NA	TGTGCCAGCAGAGAAACCGTCGGGGAGCTGTTTTTT	CASRETVGELFF
TRBD1	TRBV18	TRBJ2-7	NA	TGTGCCAGCTCAGCGCTCGGGACAGGGGCCTACGAGCAGTACTTC	CASSALGTGAYEQYF
TRBD2	TRBV19	TRBJ2-1	NA	TGTGCCAGTACCGAGGAAAGATTAGCGGGCTCCTACAATGAGCAGTTCTTC	CASTEERLAGSYNEQFF
NA	TRBV30	TRBJ1-6	NA	TGTGCCTGGAAGGAAGGGGAAGGATATTCACCCCTCCACTTT	CAWKEGEGYSPLHF
NA	TRBV11-2	TRBJ2-1	NA	TGTGCCAGCAGCTTAATAGTCTACAATGAGCAGTTCTTC	CASSLIVYNEQFF
TRBD1	TRBV6-6	TRBJ1-2	few	TGTGCCAGCTACGAAAAGGACAGGGGGTTAGGCTACACCTTC	CASYEKDRGLGYTF
TRBD2	TRBV30	TRBJ2-7	NA	TGTGCCTGGAATCTAGCGGGACGGGAGCAGTACTTC	CAWNLAGREQYF
NA	TRBV10-2	TRBJ2-7	NA	TGCGCCAGCAGTAACAGCTACGAGCAGTACTTC	CASSNSYEQYF
TRBD1	TRBV29-1	TRBJ2-7	NA	TGCAGCGCCGTGACAGGGGGCCAAGACGAGCAGTACTTC	CSAVTGGQDEQYF
TRBD1	TRBV6-5	TRBJ2-2	NA	TGTGCCAGCAGTGTTAGACAGGGGGCCACCGGGGAGCTGTTTTTT	CASSVRQGATGELFF
NA	TRBV15	TRBJ1-1	NA	TGTGCCACCAGCAGGGGGTACACTGAAGCTTTCTTT	CATSRGYTEAFF
NA	TRBV5-4	TRBJ2-1	NA	TGTGCCAGCAGCAAGGACGCGTCCCGGAATGAGCAGTTCTTC	CASSKDASRNEQFF
TRBD1	TRBV11-1	TRBJ2-5	NA	TGTGCCAGCAGCCTTATACCCGGGACAGGGGGGCAAGAGACCCAGTACTTC	CASSLIPGTGGQETQYF
TRBD2	TRBV7-2	TRBJ2-7	NA	TGTGCCAGCAGCCCTAGCGGGAGGAATGGGGAGCAGTACTTC	CASSPSGRNGEQYF
NA	TRBV7-2	TRBJ1-5	NA	TGTGCCAGCAGCTTAGCGGTAGGACAGACCAAAGGGCCCCAGCATTTT	CASSLAVGQTKGPQHF
NA	TRBV30	TRBJ1-1	NA	TGTGCCTGGAGTGTACTCCAGGGACTTAGGAACACTGAAGCTTTCTTT	CAWSVLQGLRNTEAFF
TRBD1	TRBV18	TRBJ1-1	once	TGTGCCAGCTCACCTCTCTCTGGACAGGGCACTGAAGCTTTCTTT	CASSPLSGQGTEAFF
TRBD1	TRBV7-9	TRBJ1-4	NA	TGTGCCAGCAGCTACCGGGACAGGGATTATGAAAAACTGTTTTTT	CASSYRDRDYEKLFF
NA	TRBV7-9	TRBJ2-1	NA	TGTGCCAGCAGCTTAGCGGGAAGCTACAATGAGCAGTTCTTC	CASSLAGSYNEQFF
NA	TRBV20-1	TRBJ1-4	once	TGCAGTGCTAGCTTTGAAAAACTGTTTTTT	CSASFEKLFF
NA	TRBV10-1	TRBJ2-7	NA	TGCGCCAGCAAGAGGGGTAAGGCTCTCTCCTACGAGCAGTACTTC	CASKRGKALSYEQYF
TRBD2	TRBV19	TRBJ2-5	NA	TGTGCCAGTAGTTTTAGCGGGGGGGGAGTGGAGACCCAGTACTTC	CASSFSGGGVETQYF
NA	TRBV12-5	TRBJ2-7	NA	TGTGCTAGTGGTTTGGGAGGCGGCTACGAGCAGTACTTC	CASGLGGGYEQYF
NA	TRBV5-1	TRBJ2-6	NA	TGCGCCAGCAGCTCGACAGTTCGCTCTGGGGCCAACGTCCTGACTTTC	CASSSTVRSGANVLTF
NA	TRBV6-6	TRBJ2-7	NA	TGTGCCAGCAGTCGGACATCGGCCGCCTACGAGCAGTACTTC	CASSRTSAAYEQYF
NA	TRBV7-8	TRBJ2-5	NA	TGTGCCAGCAGCTTCTCGGAAGAGACCCAGTACTTC	CASSFSEETQYF
NA	TRBV7-6	TRBJ1-6	NA	TGTGCCAGCAGCTTAGCCCCTCGGACCCAGAATTCACCCCTCCACTTT	CASSLAPRTQNSPLHF
NA	TRBV6-6	TRBJ1-4	NA	TGTGCCAGCAGTTCGACCGCAACTAATGAAAAACTGTTTTTT	CASSSTATNEKLFF
NA	TRBV19	TRBJ1-4	NA	TGTGCCAGTAGTATAGGCTGGGGCTCCCGGCAGAAACTGTTTTTT	CASSIGWGSRQKLFF
NA	TRBV6-6	TRBJ1-1	NA	TGTGCCAGCAGTACGCTAAACTTGAACACTGAAGCTTTCTTT	CASSTLNLNTEAFF
NA	TRBV19	TRBJ2-7	few	TGTGCCAGTAGTCGACAGGCCACCGGCTACGAGCAGTACTTC	CASSRQATGYEQYF
NA	TRBV5-5	TRBJ2-1	NA	TGTGCCAGCAGCCCAACTCTAAATGAGCAGTTCTTC	CASSPTLNEQFF
NA	TRBV11-3	TRBJ2-5	NA	TGTGCCAGCAGCTTAGGGGCTAAAGAGACCCAGTACTTC	CASSLGAKETQYF
NA	TRBV11-2	TRBJ2-2	few	TGTGCCAGCAGCTTAGATGCCTCTGAAGCTTCTCGCGGGGAGCTGTTTTTT	CASSLDASEASRGELFF
TRBD1	TRBV19	TRBJ1-5	NA	TGTGCCAGTACCCCGGGACAGCATCAGCCCCAGCATTTT	CASTPGQHQPQHF